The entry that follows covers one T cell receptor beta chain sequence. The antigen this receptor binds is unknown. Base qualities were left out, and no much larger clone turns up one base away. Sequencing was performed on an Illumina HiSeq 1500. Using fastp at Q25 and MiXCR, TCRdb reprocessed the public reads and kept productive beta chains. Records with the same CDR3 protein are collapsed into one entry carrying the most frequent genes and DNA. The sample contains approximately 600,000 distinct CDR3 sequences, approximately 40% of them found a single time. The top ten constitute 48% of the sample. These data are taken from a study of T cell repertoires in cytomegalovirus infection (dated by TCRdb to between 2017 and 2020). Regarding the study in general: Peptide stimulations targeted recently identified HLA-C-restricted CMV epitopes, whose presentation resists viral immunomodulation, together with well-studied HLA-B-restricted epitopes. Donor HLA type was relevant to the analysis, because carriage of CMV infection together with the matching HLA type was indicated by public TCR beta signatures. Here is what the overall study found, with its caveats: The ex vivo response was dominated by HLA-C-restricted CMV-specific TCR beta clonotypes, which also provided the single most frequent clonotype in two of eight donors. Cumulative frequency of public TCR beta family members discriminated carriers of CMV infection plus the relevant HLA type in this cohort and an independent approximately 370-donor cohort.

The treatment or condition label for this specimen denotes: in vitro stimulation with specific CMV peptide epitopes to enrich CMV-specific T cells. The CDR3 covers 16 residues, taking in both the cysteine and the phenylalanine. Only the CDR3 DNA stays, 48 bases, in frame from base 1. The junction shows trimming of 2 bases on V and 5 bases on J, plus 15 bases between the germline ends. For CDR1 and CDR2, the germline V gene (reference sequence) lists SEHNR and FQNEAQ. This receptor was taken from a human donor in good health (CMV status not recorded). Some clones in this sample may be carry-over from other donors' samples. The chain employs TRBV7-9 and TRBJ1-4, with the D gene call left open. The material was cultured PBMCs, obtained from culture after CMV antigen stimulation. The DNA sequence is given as TGTGCCAGCAGCTTATTTCGGGGAATCGTAAATGAAAAACTGTTTTTT. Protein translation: CASSLFRGIVNEKLFF.